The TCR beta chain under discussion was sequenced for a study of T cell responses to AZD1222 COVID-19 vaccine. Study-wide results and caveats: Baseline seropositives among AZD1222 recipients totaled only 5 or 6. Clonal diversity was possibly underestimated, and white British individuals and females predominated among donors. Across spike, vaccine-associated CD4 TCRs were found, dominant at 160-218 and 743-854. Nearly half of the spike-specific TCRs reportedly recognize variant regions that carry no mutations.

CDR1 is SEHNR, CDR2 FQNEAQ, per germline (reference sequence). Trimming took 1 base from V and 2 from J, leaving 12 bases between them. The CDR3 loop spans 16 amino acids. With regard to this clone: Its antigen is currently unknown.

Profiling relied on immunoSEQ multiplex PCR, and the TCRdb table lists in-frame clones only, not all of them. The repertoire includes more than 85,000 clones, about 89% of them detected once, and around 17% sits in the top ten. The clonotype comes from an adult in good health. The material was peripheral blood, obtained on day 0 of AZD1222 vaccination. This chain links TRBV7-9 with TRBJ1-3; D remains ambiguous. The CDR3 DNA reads TGTGCCAGCAGCTTAGAGGACCTAGGGCCTGGAAACACCATATATTTT. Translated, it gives CASSLEDLGPGNTIYF.